The clone carrying this TCR beta chain showed up many times. This sample was included in a study of T cells in Graves' hyperthyroidism and ophthalmopathy. The blood was taken when hyperthyroidism was first diagnosed, before any ophthalmopathy symptoms showed up. More than 9.5 ml fresh peripheral blood yielded the PBMCs. Amplification of TCR beta CDR3 regions was performed using RNA transcripts as template. The HTBI set primed first-round TCR CDR3 RT-PCR. TCRdb ran MiXCR on the multiplex PCR reads and lists one entry per CDR3 protein. The table shows around 260,000 distinct CDR3 sequences, with less than 30% occurring only once. V lost 0 bases and J lost 3, with 6 bases in between. Germline V CDR1 and CDR2: WNHNN, SYGVQD (reference sequence). CDR3 length: 13 amino acids.

The J gene is TRBJ2-7, the V gene TRBV10-1, with D tentatively TRBD2 (6 bases). Input material: blood. The sequence was collected from a man aged 40-50 years with Graves' hyperthyroidism that later progressed to Graves' ophthalmopathy. This CDR3 is CASSESSGYEQYF. The DNA for the CDR3 is TGCGCCAGCAGTGAGTCTAGCGGCTACGAGCAGTACTTC.